The 26 T cell receptor beta chains reported below all come from one sample, sequenced in a study of T cells in Graves' hyperthyroidism and ophthalmopathy. Researchers took RNA transcripts and amplified the TCR beta CDR3 regions from them. TCR CDR3 regions were first amplified by RT-PCR with HTBI primers. Using its own MiXCR run on the multiplex PCR reads, TCRdb lists one record per CDR3 protein. The data contain about 690,000 distinct CDR3 sequences, around a sixth of them singletons. Sequencing was carried out using blood. The receptors were sampled from a man aged 45-60 years with Graves' hyperthyroidism.

This clonotype was picked up many times. The chain employs TRBV18 and TRBJ2-7; perhaps TRBD2 as D (6 bases). CDR3 length equals 15 residues. The V and J ends lost 3 bases and 6 bases respectively, with 18 bases between them. CDR1 KGHSH and CDR2 LQKENI come from the germline V gene. CDR3 coding DNA: TGTGCCAGCTCACCCGGCGGGATCCGGATAGGCGAGCAGTACTTC. Translated, it gives CASSPGGIRIGEQYF.

This chain joins TRBV3-1 and TRBJ2-7; D perhaps matches TRBD1 (5 bases). Germline values: CDR1 LGHDT, CDR2 YNNKEL (reference sequence). V shed 0 bases and J shed 3 bases, with 18 bases lying between them. The CDR3 contains 17 residues. The CDR3 nucleotides are TGTGCCAGCAGCCAAGATTTGGGGCCCAGAGGATTCTACGAGCAGTACTTC. It codes for CASSQDLGPRGFYEQYF.

This clonotype was recorded many times. The chain has TRBV29-1 and TRBJ1-1, with TRBD1 identical over 12 bases. In germline, CDR1 is SQVTM, CDR2 ANQGSEA. The CDR3 extends over 15 amino acids. V was clipped by 7 bases and J by 4 bases; unmatched bases: 10. CDR3 sequence (DNA): TGCAGCGCCCAGGGGACAGGGGGCAGATTCACTGAAGCTTTCTTT. The encoded protein is CSAQGTGGRFTEAFF.

Many counts were recorded for this clonotype. For the CDR3, the DNA is TGTGCCAGCAGGGACTATCGTATGGCGATCGGCTCCTACAATGAGCAGTTCTTC. It codes for CASRDYRMAIGSYNEQFF. The chain is built from TRBV6-2 or TRBV6-3 and TRBJ2-1; a possible D gene is TRBD2 (6 bases). The germline V gene has CDR1 MNHEY and CDR2 SVGEGT. This CDR3 contains 18 residues. Trimming removed 6 bases at V and 0 bases at J, with 21 bases between.

The chain uses TRBV24-1 and TRBJ2-1; tentative D call: TRBD2 (5 bases). Germline V gene sequence: CDR1 KGHDR, CDR2 SFDVKD. V dropped 0 bases and J dropped 11 bases, with 10 bases sitting between them. This CDR3 region has 13 residues. The CDR3 spells CATSDLLAGKQFF. The CDR3 region has the DNA TGTGCCACCAGTGATTTGCTGGCGGGTAAGCAGTTCTTC.

Ten or more counts support this clonotype. The chain carries TRBV20-1 and TRBJ2-7; perhaps TRBD1 as D (6 bases). V was pared by 5 bases and J by 4 bases, with 15 bases between. The CDR3 is 13 amino acids. Germline CDR1 is DFQATT and CDR2 is SNEGSKA (reference sequence). The CDR3 nucleotides read TGCAGTGCTCCTGACAGGTTCCCTTACGAGCAGTACTTC. This gives the protein CSAPDRFPYEQYF.

This clonotype was seen at least ten times. CDR3 sequence: CASSVQGTFAEAFF. The CDR3 region has the DNA TGTGCCAGTAGTGTACAGGGTACGTTCGCTGAAGCTTTCTTT. The chain employs TRBV19 and TRBJ1-1; TRBD1 is a possible D gene (6 bases). The CDR3 is made up of 14 amino acids. The V gene's germline CDR1 is LNHDA and CDR2 SQIVND (reference sequence). Trimming took off 5 bases at V and 6 bases at J, with 16 bases between the two ends.

The chain couples TRBV4-1 to TRBJ2-5; 7 bases are a match to TRBD2. V shed 1 base and J 1 base; nucleotides not matched to a gene: 9. The CDR3 extends over 17 amino acids. Germline CDR1 is MGHRA and CDR2 is YSYEKL. CDR3 residues: CASSQVYRLAGQETQYF. The CDR3 region has the DNA TGCGCCAGCAGCCAAGTTTATCGCTTAGCGGGCCAAGAGACCCAGTACTTC.

The table lists this clonotype with a few counts. V gene TRBV5-1 combines with J gene TRBJ1-4; 8 positions agree with TRBD1. Germline-derived CDR1 and CDR2 are SGHRS and YFSETQ. The CDR3 is 14 residues long. V lost 2 bases, J lost 6 bases, and 3 bases stayed unmatched. The CDR3 DNA follows: TGCGCCAGCAGCTTCCAGGGGGCGGATGAAAAACTGTTTTTT. Amino acid sequence: CASSFQGADEKLFF.

This clonotype appeared many times. This chain connects TRBV6-1 to TRBJ1-5; no clear D gene. This CDR3 contains 16 residues. The V gene lost 6 bases and the J gene lost 7 bases, with 22 bases spanning the gap. Germline V gene sequence: CDR1 MNHNS, CDR2 SASEGT. CDR3 sequence reads: CASSQYLPDLWQPQHF. CDR3 coding DNA: TGTGCCAGCAGCCAATATTTACCAGACCTTTGGCAGCCCCAGCATTTT.

This clonotype was observed at least ten times. J is TRBJ2-7 and V is TRBV7-9; 9 bases agree with TRBD2. Losses at the gene ends were 4 bases for V and 3 bases for J; bases not matched to a gene: 7. CDR3 length equals 15 residues. CDR1 is SEHNR and CDR2 is FQNEAQ in the germline V gene (reference sequence). In DNA form, the CDR3 reads TGTGCCAGCAGCTCTACCCTAGCGGGAATCTACGAGCAGTACTTC. As protein: CASSSTLAGIYEQYF.

This clonotype was counted only a few times. This chain uses TRBV7-2 with TRBJ2-7, with a tentative D call TRBD2 (5 bases). This CDR3 has 13 residues. Trimming took off 1 base at V and 4 bases at J, with 8 bases between the two ends. CDR1 and CDR2 from the germline V gene are SGHTA and FQGNSA. CDR3 sequence (DNA): TGTACCAGCAGCTTAGGACGGGATTACGAGCAGTACTTC. Its protein is CTSSLGRDYEQYF.

There are a few counts of this clonotype. The CDR3 is CASSRSSGKRGTDTQYF. In DNA, the CDR3 is TGTGCCAGCAGCCGGTCTAGCGGGAAAAGGGGCACAGATACGCAGTATTTT. This chain joins TRBV7-3 and TRBJ2-3, with 9 positions matching TRBD2. The J segment lost 1 base and the V segment lost 5 bases, leaving 10 bases of the junction unmatched. The CDR3 loop spans 17 amino acids. The germline CDR1 and CDR2 sequences are SGHTA and FQGTGA.

This clonotype was seen a few times. V gene TRBV5-1 combines with J gene TRBJ2-1, with 7 bases aligning to TRBD2. Losses at the gene ends were 6 bases for V and 0 bases for J; bases not matched to a gene: 9. Germline V CDR1 and CDR2: SGHRS, YFSETQ. The CDR3 is made up of 16 amino acids. The CDR3, as DNA: TGCGCCAGCATCCGGTCCGGCGGGAGCTCCTACAATGAGCAGTTCTTC. The encoded protein is CASIRSGGSSYNEQFF.

This clonotype was counted at least ten times. The chain uses TRBV30 and TRBJ1-2; D is unresolved. From germline, CDR1 is GTSNPN and CDR2 SVGIG (reference sequence). V lost 7 bases to trimming and J lost 4 bases, with 10 bases between them. The CDR3 runs 11 residues. In DNA form, the CDR3 reads TGTGCCTTGATGACGGGCTATGGCTACACCTTC. Its protein product is CALMTGYGYTF.

The table lists this clonotype with a few counts. The rearrangement joins TRBV15 to TRBJ2-7; possibly TRBD1 for D (5 bases). This CDR3 has 16 residues. V lost 4 bases, J lost 1 base, and 17 bases lay in between. Per germline, CDR1 LNHNV and CDR2 YYDKDF (reference sequence). CDR3 in DNA: TGTGCCACCAGCACAAAGGGCAGGGCGGCGTCCTACGAGCAGTACTTC. It translates to CATSTKGRAASYEQYF. The variable domain in full, completed from reference TRBV15 and TRBJ2-7, reads DAMVIQNPRYQVTQFGKPVTLSCSQTLNHNVMYWYQQKSSQAPKLLFHYYDKDFNNEADTPDNFQSRRPNTSFCFLDIRSPGLGDTAMYLCATSTKGRAASYEQYFGPGTRLTVT.

V and J are TRBV18 and TRBJ2-7; D call uncertain. CDR1 and CDR2 from the germline V gene are KGHSH and LQKENI. V was cut by 3 bases and J by 5 bases, with 8 bases left in between. The length of the CDR3 is 12 residues. CDR3 DNA sequence: TGTGCCAGCTCACCGCTTAGGGACGAGCAGTACTTC. This codes for CASSPLRDEQYF.

This clonotype was recorded at least ten times. The rearrangement links TRBV2 to TRBJ2-5; D call uncertain. Germline V gene lookup returns CDR1 SNHLY and CDR2 FYNNEI. The CDR3 is 12 residues long. Trimming removed 7 bases at V and 2 bases at J, with 8 bases between. CDR3 amino acids: CASKMEQETQYF. The DNA of the CDR3 is TGTGCCAGCAAAATGGAACAAGAGACCCAGTACTTC.

In its sample, this clonotype was seen many times. The V gene is TRBV6-5, the J gene TRBJ2-7, with D perhaps matching TRBD2 (6 bases). This CDR3 is 17 amino acids long. Germline CDR1 reads MNHEY; CDR2 reads SVGAGI. The V gene lost 0 bases and the J gene lost 1 base, with 16 bases spanning the gap. The CDR3 here is CASSYSNGGTFSYEQYF. In DNA form, the CDR3 reads TGTGCCAGCAGTTACTCGAATGGCGGGACTTTTTCCTACGAGCAGTACTTC.

This clonotype was seen repeatedly, ten times or more. The CDR3 region is CASGHHGLAGGGGFRNEQFF. CDR3 nucleotides: TGTGCCAGCGGACACCACGGACTAGCGGGAGGAGGAGGATTTAGAAATGAGCAGTTCTTC. This chain links TRBV27 with TRBJ2-1; 14 bases align to TRBD2. The J segment lost 7 bases and the V segment lost 8 bases, leaving 22 bases of the junction unmatched. Germline V CDR1 and CDR2: MNHEY, SMNVEV (reference sequence). The CDR3 extends over 20 amino acids.

V gene TRBV20-1 combines with J gene TRBJ1-1; maybe TRBD1 (5 bases). Germline lookup yields CDR1 DFQATT and CDR2 SNEGSKA (reference sequence). The CDR3 has 11 residues. V lost 7 bases to trimming and J lost 7 bases, with 13 bases between them. The CDR3: CSGGGKVEAFF. The CDR3 nucleotides read TGCAGTGGGGGGGGGAAGGTTGAAGCTTTCTTT.

This clonotype was recorded a few times. The rearrangement uses TRBV19 and TRBJ2-1; TRBD2 matches at 7 bases. This CDR3 contains 15 residues. In germline, CDR1 is LNHDA, CDR2 SQIVND (reference sequence). After removal of 2 bases from V and 9 bases from J, the junction contained 10 bases not matched to a gene. The CDR3 region is CASSIRFWEGLEQFF. The CDR3 DNA follows: TGTGCCAGTAGTATACGGTTTTGGGAGGGCCTTGAGCAGTTCTTC.

The chain joins TRBV3-1 to TRBJ1-1; D uncertain. Germline V gene data show CDR1 as LGHDT and CDR2 as YNNKEL (reference sequence). With 2 bases removed from V and 0 bases from J, the gap between germline ends came to 16 bases. The CDR3 length is 17 residues. As DNA, the CDR3 is TGTGCCAGCAGCCAACGGAGGCCGATATCCTTGAACACTGAAGCTTTCTTT. Translated, it gives CASSQRRPISLNTEAFF.

The V gene is TRBV28, the J gene TRBJ2-1; 9 bases agree with TRBD1. This CDR3 contains 16 residues. The junction had 5 bases not matched to a gene; V was cut back by 5 bases and J by 0 bases. CDR1 and CDR2 (germline): MDHEN, SYDVKM. The CDR3 spells CASSQTGGASYNEQFF. The CDR3 DNA reads TGTGCCAGCAGTCAAACAGGGGGCGCCTCCTACAATGAGCAGTTCTTC.

Many counts were recorded for this clonotype. The V call is TRBV10-3, the J call TRBJ1-1; D may be TRBD1 (5 bases). The V gene's germline CDR1 is ENHRY and CDR2 SYGVKD. Trimming took off 6 bases at V and 3 bases at J, with 14 bases between the two ends. The length of the CDR3 is 14 residues. Here the CDR3 reads CAISPTGGDTEAFF. In DNA, the CDR3 is TGTGCCATCAGCCCGACGGGGGGGGACACTGAAGCTTTCTTT.

The CDR3 reads CASSDHTGELFF. In DNA form, the CDR3 reads TGTGCCAGTAGTGACCACACCGGGGAGCTGTTTTTT. The genes are TRBV19 and TRBJ2-2; D is unresolved. Germline CDR1 is LNHDA and CDR2 is SQIVND (reference sequence). The CDR3 runs 12 residues. Trimming removed 5 bases at V and 3 bases at J, with 4 bases between. Full variable domain (rest looked up from reference TRBV19 and TRBJ2-2): DGGITQSPKYLFRKEGQNVTLSCEQNLNHDAMYWYRQDPGQGLRLIYYSQIVNDFQKGDIAEGYSVSREKKESFPLTVTSAQKNPTAFYLCASSDHTGELFFGEGSRLTVL.